This T cell receptor beta chain was documented in a study of cytomegalovirus exposure and HLA in healthy donors. Study outcomes and limitations: HLA restriction was apparent for most CMV-associated TCR beta chains in a later analysis. Several V segments, TRBV6-2 and TRBV6-3 among them, could not be told apart and were dropped.

Germline V gene sequence: CDR1 KGHSH, CDR2 LQKENI. The CDR3 has 14 residues. Trimming left V 4 bases short and J 5 bases short, with 14 bases between. In the PCR, 60 Vbeta and 13 Jbeta primers were used. Some clones are missing from TCRdb's copy, which holds only in-frame ones; the method was immunoSEQ multiplex PCR. The table lists 93,000 or so clones. With regard to this clone: Its antigen is not identified.

V and J are TRBV18 and TRBJ1-1; TRBD1 might be the D (6 bases). This clonotype was sampled from a man between 40 and 49 years old in good health and CMV-seronegative. The sequencing sample was made of PBMCs. CDR3 DNA sequence: TGTGCCAGCTCACTCAATACAGGGTTGACTGAAGCTTTCTTT. Amino acids: CASSLNTGLTEAFF.